The 30 T cell receptor beta chains in this list originate from one sample, sequenced in a study of shared clonotypes between healthy human individuals. Profiling relied on immunoSEQ multiplex PCR, and the TCRdb table lists in-frame clones only, not all of them. Of approximately 1.1 million clones listed, 75% to 85% were seen once; the top ten hold roughly 0.56%. Material: memory CD4+ T cells from PBMCs. Subset denoted: CD45RA-negative fraction. The receptors were sampled from a young man in good health. Some clones in this sample may be carry-over from other donors' samples.

V and J are TRBV7-3 and TRBJ2-2, with no clear D. The CDR3 runs to 14 residues. Germline V lookup: CDR1 SGHTA, CDR2 FQGTGA. The V and J ends lost 5 bases and 2 bases respectively, with 9 bases between them. CDR3 region: CASSPPSNTGELFF. The CDR3 DNA reads as TGTGCCAGCAGCCCCCCCAGCAACACCGGGGAGCTGTTTTTT.

The gene calls are TRBV11-3 and TRBJ1-1; D might be TRBD1 (5 bases). The CDR3 length is 15 residues. The germline gives CDR1 SGHNT, CDR2 YENEEA. Trimming removed 0 bases at V and 1 base at J, with 9 bases between. The CDR3 DNA reads as TGTGCCAGCAGCTTAGATGGCACAGGGAACACTGAAGCTTTCTTT. Translated: CASSLDGTGNTEAFF.

This chain joins TRBV5-1 and TRBJ1-2; weak D call: TRBD1 (6 bases). Germline CDR1 SGHRS, CDR2 YFSETQ. Trimming removed 3 bases at V and 8 bases at J, with 17 bases between. The CDR3 is 14 amino acids. This chain's CDR3 is CASSSGQPGEGYTF. CDR3 sequence (DNA): TGCGCCAGCAGCTCCGGACAGCCCGGGGAGGGCTACACCTTC.

The rearrangement joins TRBV4-2 to TRBJ1-2; 8 bases are shared with TRBD1. This CDR3 spans 15 amino acids. The V and J ends lost 3 bases and 5 bases, in that order; junction bases with no gene match: 8. Germline V gives CDR1 LGHNA, CDR2 YNFKEQ. CDR3 residues: CASSHPGGQAYGYTF. For the CDR3, the DNA is TGTGCCAGCAGCCACCCGGGGGGACAGGCGTATGGCTACACCTTC.

This clone was observed a single time. The chain combines TRBV7-3 with TRBJ2-3, with TRBD2 identical over 8 bases. The CDR3 totals 14 residues. Germline values: CDR1 SGHTA, CDR2 FQGTGA. J was trimmed by 2 bases and V by 5 bases; bases with no gene match: 3. The CDR3 region is CASSRAGVTDTQYF. In DNA, the CDR3 is TGTGCCAGCAGCCGAGCGGGGGTCACAGATACGCAGTATTTT. The full variable domain, rest sourced from reference TRBV7-3 and TRBJ2-3, is GAGVSQTPSNKVTEKGKYVELRCDPISGHTALYWYRQSLGQGPEFLIYFQGTGAADDSGLPNDRFFAVRPEGSVSTLKIQRTERGDSAVYLCASSRAGVTDTQYFGPGTRLTVL.

This chain uses TRBV7-3 with TRBJ2-5, with 8 bases lining up with TRBD1. There are 15 residues in the CDR3. The germline CDR1 and CDR2 sequences are SGHTA and FQGTGA. V shed 4 bases and J 0 bases; nucleotides not matched to a gene: 4. For the CDR3, the DNA is TGTGCCAGCAGCTCAGGGGGCGCTTACCAAGAGACCCAGTACTTC. Amino acids: CASSSGGAYQETQYF.

The chain joins TRBV10-2 to TRBJ1-5, with 10 bases aligning to TRBD1. Germline values: CDR1 WSHSY, CDR2 SAAADI. The CDR3 spans 14 residues. Trimming removed 6 bases from V and 6 bases from J; junction bases left unmatched: 5. The CDR3 is CASRETGGVQPQHF. Here the CDR3 DNA reads TGCGCCAGCAGAGAGACAGGGGGCGTTCAGCCCCAGCATTTT.

The chain employs TRBV7-2 and TRBJ2-7; 12 positions agree with TRBD1. Losses at the gene ends were 5 bases for V and 5 bases for J; bases not matched to a gene: 7. The germline V gene encodes CDR1 SGHTA and CDR2 FQGNSA. The CDR3 is 15 residues long. The CDR3 region has the DNA TGTGCCAGCAGCCGAGACGGGACAGGGGGCCACGAGCAGTACTTC. Amino acid sequence: CASSRDGTGGHEQYF.

This clone was picked up a small number of times. For the CDR3, the DNA is TGTGCCAGCAGCGCAACAGGGGGCGAAGAGTTCTTC. Residues: CASSATGGEEFF. The chain combines TRBV9 with TRBJ2-1, with TRBD1 identical over 9 bases. Germline V lookup: CDR1 SGDLS, CDR2 YYNGEE. V gave up 3 bases and J gave up 14 bases; unmatched junction bases: 6. CDR3 size: 12 residues. The full variable domain, in which reference TRBV9 and TRBJ2-1 provide the parts outside the CDR3, is DSGVTQTPKHLITATGQRVTLRCSPRSGDLSVYWYQQSLDQGLQFLIQYYNGEERAKGNILERFSAQQFPDLHSELNLSSLELGDSALYFCASSATGGEEFFGPGTRLTVL.

V and J are TRBV5-1 and TRBJ1-1, with 9 bases fitting TRBD1. CDR1 is SGHRS and CDR2 is YFSETQ in the germline V gene. The CDR3 is 14 residues long. V was clipped by 4 bases and J by 3 bases; unmatched bases: 4. The CDR3 region has the DNA TGCGCCAGCAGCGGACAGGGGCCACACACTGAAGCTTTCTTT. Its protein is CASSGQGPHTEAFF.

About this clone: A far larger clone is just one base off, so this is likely a read error. The same CDR3 is also encoded by other DNA sequences in this sample. This chain joins TRBV7-8 and TRBJ1-2; TRBD1 matches at 10 bases. This CDR3 contains 14 residues. Germline CDR1 SGHVS, CDR2 FQNEAQ. J gave up 2 bases and V 4 bases, and 1 base lay outside the gene matches. The DNA for the CDR3 is TGTGCCAGCAGCTGGGACAGGGGCAACTATGGCTACACCTTC. Protein sequence: CASSWDRGNYGYTF.

V gene TRBV21-1 combines with J gene TRBJ2-7; TRBD1, the table's D call, was not compared with the DNA. TRBV21-1 is listed as a pseudogene. CDR3 length equals 17 residues. The CDR3 DNA is TGTGCCAGCAGCCTGCGCCTGGACAGGGGGAGCTCCTACGAGCAGTACTTC. Its protein is CASSLRLDRGSSYEQYF.

The table lists this clone with a few counts. J is TRBJ1-4 and V is TRBV18; D unclear. CDR3 size: 13 residues. The germline V gene has CDR1 KGHSH and CDR2 LQKENI. V was cut by 2 bases and J by 13 bases, with 14 bases left in between. The CDR3 is CASSPTVTLGLFF. CDR3 sequence (DNA): TGTGCCAGCTCACCAACTGTAACTTTAGGACTGTTTTTT. Full variable domain (rest looked up from reference TRBV18 and TRBJ1-4): NAGVMQNPRHLVRRRGQEARLRCSPMKGHSHVYWYRQLPEEGLKFMVYLQKENIIDESGMPKERFSAEFPKEGPSILRIQQVVRGDSAAYFCASSPTVTLGLFFGSGTQLSVL.

The J gene is TRBJ1-4, the V gene TRBV7-8, with 9 bases identical to TRBD1. Looked up from germline, CDR1 is SGHVS and CDR2 is FQNEAQ. CDR3 length: 19 amino acids. The ends lost 2 bases at V and 10 bases at J; junction bases unmatched: 20. The CDR3 here is CASSLKRPGTGSGLGKLFF. Here the CDR3 DNA reads TGTGCCAGCAGCTTAAAGCGCCCCGGGACAGGGTCAGGTCTTGGAAAACTGTTTTTT.

This sequence joins TRBV6-6 and TRBJ1-1, with 8 bases identical to TRBD1. With 5 bases clipped from V and 3 bases from J, the junction kept 5 bases outside the gene matches. Germline lookup yields CDR1 MNHNY and CDR2 SVGAGI (reference sequence). The CDR3 runs 14 residues. CDR3 DNA sequence: TGTGCCAGCAGTACAGGGACAGGAGACACTGAAGCTTTCTTT. Translating it yields CASSTGTGDTEAFF.

The V and J genes are TRBV28 and TRBJ1-1, with a possible D match to TRBD1 (5 bases). The germline gives CDR1 MDHEN, CDR2 SYDVKM. The CDR3 has 13 amino acids. V lost 2 bases to trimming and J lost 5 bases, with 9 bases between them. CDR3 region: CASSLQGSTEAFF. Written as DNA, the CDR3 is TGTGCCAGCAGTTTACAGGGAAGTACTGAAGCTTTCTTT.

The chain employs TRBV5-6 and TRBJ1-1; D is ambiguous. V lost 1 base, J lost 6 bases, and 10 bases lay in between. This CDR3 contains 13 residues. Germline V gene data show CDR1 as SGHDT and CDR2 as YYEEEE. This CDR3 is CASSLISGAEAFF. CDR3 coding DNA: TGTGCCAGCAGCTTGATTTCCGGTGCTGAAGCTTTCTTT.

V gene TRBV2 combines with J gene TRBJ1-4; D remains unclear. Germline V lookup: CDR1 SNHLY, CDR2 FYNNEI. CDR3 length: 14 residues. Deletions cut 4 bases from V and 0 bases from J, with 6 bases between. The CDR3 DNA follows: TGTGCCAGCAGTGGTCGCACAACTAATGAAAAACTGTTTTTT. Translated, it gives CASSGRTTNEKLFF.

V gene TRBV15 combines with J gene TRBJ1-1; 8 bases are shared with TRBD1. The junction had 9 bases not matched to a gene; V was cut back by 2 bases and J by 1 base. This CDR3 is built from 17 residues. Looked up from germline, CDR1 is LNHNV and CDR2 is YYDKDF (reference sequence). CDR3: CATSRQLTGAGNTEAFF. In nucleotides, the CDR3 is TGTGCCACCAGCAGACAGTTGACAGGGGCCGGGAACACTGAAGCTTTCTTT.

The V call is TRBV29-1, the J call TRBJ2-7; the D call may be TRBD1 or TRBD2 (7 bases each). CDR3 length: 13 amino acids. The germline V gene encodes CDR1 SQVTM and CDR2 ANQGSEA. V was pared by 3 bases and J by 6 bases, with 15 bases between. For the CDR3, the DNA is TGCAGCGTTGACAGACAGGGAGGGGTCGAGCAGTACTTC. Encoded protein: CSVDRQGGVEQYF.

This clone has more than one count but fewer than ten. The genes are TRBV5-1 and TRBJ1-1, with 9 bases that match TRBD1. The V segment lost 5 bases and the J segment 1 base; nucleotides outside the gene matches: 6. The CDR3 extends over 15 amino acids. Per the germline V gene, CDR1 is SGHRS and CDR2 is YFSETQ. The CDR3 is CASSFTGGSNTEAFF. The CDR3 DNA reads TGCGCCAGCAGTTTCACAGGGGGCTCGAACACTGAAGCTTTCTTT. Full variable domain (missing parts from reference TRBV5-1 and TRBJ1-1): KAGVTQTPRYLIKTRGQQVTLSCSPISGHRSVSWYQQTPGQGLQFLFEYFSETQRNKGNFPGRFSGRQFSNSRSEMNVSTLELGDSALYLCASSFTGGSNTEAFFGQGTRLTVV.

Only one count was recorded for this clone. The CDR3 DNA sequence: TGTGCCAGCAGCTTACAGGGGGGCGACACTGAAGCTTTCTTT. Amino acid sequence: CASSLQGGDTEAFF. V gene TRBV5-8 combines with J gene TRBJ1-1; 8 bases are a match to TRBD1. The CDR3 is made up of 14 amino acids. V shed 2 bases and J 3 bases; nucleotides not matched to a gene: 3. From germline, CDR1 is SGHTS and CDR2 YDEGEE.

This clone appeared a few times. The V call is TRBV5-4, the J call TRBJ2-1; TRBD1 aligns across 8 bases. CDR3 length equals 13 residues. Germline V gene sequence: CDR1 SGHNT, CDR2 YYREEE (reference sequence). Trimming took 4 bases from V and 10 from J; bases not matched to a gene: 7. The CDR3, as DNA: TGTGCCAGCAGCCAACCCACAGGGGGAGAGCAGTTCTTC. Translating gives CASSQPTGGEQFF.

The chain is built from TRBV9 and TRBJ2-2, with D tentatively TRBD1 or TRBD2 (5 bases each). V lost 0 bases and J lost 3, with 21 bases in between. This CDR3 has 19 amino acids. The germline gives CDR1 SGDLS, CDR2 YYNGEE. CDR3 DNA: TGTGCCAGCAGCGTAGATCCCCCCCGTTGGGGGACGTACACCGGGGAGCTGTTTTTT. Protein product: CASSVDPPRWGTYTGELFF.

The chain employs TRBV7-9 and TRBJ1-1; possible D gene TRBD1, 5 bases. This CDR3 comprises 12 residues. V was clipped by 2 bases and J by 8 bases, with 9 bases between them. Germline-derived CDR1 and CDR2 are SEHNR and FQNEAQ (reference sequence). The chain's CDR3 is CASSLRGSEAFF. The CDR3 nucleotides are TGTGCCAGCAGCTTAAGGGGCTCCGAAGCTTTCTTT.

CDR3 loop: CASSLSGRPEATNEKLFF. The DNA of the CDR3 is TGTGCCAGCAGTTTATCGGGCAGGCCAGAAGCAACTAATGAAAAACTGTTTTTT. The chain combines TRBV28 with TRBJ1-4; no clear D gene. The CDR3 runs to 18 residues. The germline CDR1 and CDR2 sequences are MDHEN and SYDVKM. V lost 1 base and J 0 bases, leaving 15 bases between the germline ends.

Ten or more counts support this clone. V and J are TRBV6-6 and TRBJ1-1, with unresolved D. The V and J ends lost 1 base and 8 bases respectively, with 14 bases between them. The CDR3 consists of 14 residues. Per the germline V gene, CDR1 is MNHNY and CDR2 is SVGAGI (reference sequence). CDR3 in DNA: TGTGCCAGCAGTTACTACCCTGAAGGTAGGGAAGCTTTCTTT. It codes for CASSYYPEGREAFF.

The gene calls are TRBV9 and TRBJ2-1; no firm D call. V lost 2 bases and J 12 bases, leaving 12 bases between the germline ends. Germline CDR1 SGDLS, CDR2 YYNGEE. This CDR3 has 12 amino acids. The CDR3 sequence is CASSVMESPQFF. The CDR3 coding sequence is TGTGCCAGCAGCGTGATGGAGTCCCCGCAGTTCTTC. Complete variable domain (other parts from reference TRBV9 and TRBJ2-1): DSGVTQTPKHLITATGQRVTLRCSPRSGDLSVYWYQQSLDQGLQFLIQYYNGEERAKGNILERFSAQQFPDLHSELNLSSLELGDSALYFCASSVMESPQFFGPGTRLTVL.

This clone was detected many times. The J gene is TRBJ2-7, the V gene TRBV4-1; 12 nucleotides match TRBD1. The CDR3 has 17 amino acids. Germline V gene data show CDR1 as MGHRA and CDR2 as YSYEKL. V shed 7 bases and J 1 base; nucleotides not matched to a gene: 11. CDR3 DNA: TGCGCCAGCAACTCCGGTTGGGGACAGGGGGCGTCCTACGAGCAGTACTTC. Amino acids: CASNSGWGQGASYEQYF.

This chain joins TRBV18 and TRBJ1-3; 10 bases are shared with TRBD1. This CDR3 is 16 amino acids long. Germline V gives CDR1 KGHSH, CDR2 LQKENI. The V segment lost 4 bases and the J segment 4 bases; nucleotides outside the gene matches: 7. The CDR3 DNA follows: TGTGCCAGCTCACTCGCCGGGACAGGGGACGGAAACACCATATATTTT. Its translation is CASSLAGTGDGNTIYF.